The source of this T cell receptor (beta chain) is a study of cytomegalovirus exposure and HLA in healthy donors. Overall study results and limits: Later analysis identified several of the most significant clusters that appeared linked to common viral pathogens.

The PCR used 60 Vbeta and 13 Jbeta primers. The table came from immunoSEQ multiplex PCR; TCRdb's copy has only in-frame clones and leaves some out. The sample lists roughly 150,000 clones, about two thirds occurring once. Germline V CDR1 and CDR2: SGHRS, YFSETQ. The J segment lost 4 bases and the V segment lost 1 base, leaving 7 bases of the junction unmatched. The CDR3 has 15 amino acids. Regarding this clone: Its antigen is undetermined.

The sequence was obtained from a man aged 25 to 45 in good health and CMV-seropositive. What was sequenced was PBMCs. The chain has TRBV5-1 and TRBJ2-5; 7 nucleotides align to TRBD1. Here the CDR3 DNA reads TGCGCCAGCAGCTTGATCCAGGGGGAAGGAGAGACCCAGTACTTC. Amino acids: CASSLIQGEGETQYF.